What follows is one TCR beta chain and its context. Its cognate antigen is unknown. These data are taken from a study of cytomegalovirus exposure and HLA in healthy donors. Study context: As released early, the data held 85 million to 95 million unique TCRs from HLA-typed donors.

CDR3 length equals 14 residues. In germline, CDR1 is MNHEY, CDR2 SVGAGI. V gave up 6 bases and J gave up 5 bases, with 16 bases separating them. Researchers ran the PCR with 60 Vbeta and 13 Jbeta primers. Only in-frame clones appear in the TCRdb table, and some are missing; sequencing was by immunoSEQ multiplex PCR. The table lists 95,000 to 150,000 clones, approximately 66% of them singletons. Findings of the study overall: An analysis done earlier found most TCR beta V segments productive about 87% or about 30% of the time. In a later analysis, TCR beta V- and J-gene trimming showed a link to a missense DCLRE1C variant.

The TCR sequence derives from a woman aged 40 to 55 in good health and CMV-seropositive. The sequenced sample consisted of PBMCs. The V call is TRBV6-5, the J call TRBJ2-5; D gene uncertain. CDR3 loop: CASRPTLGLETQYF. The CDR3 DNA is TGTGCCAGCAGACCTACCTTGGGCCTGGAGACCCAGTACTTC.